The clone carrying this T cell receptor beta chain has a handful of counts. In patients chosen for sequencing, flow cytometry had shown CD8+CD57+ cell expansion. This sample is drawn from a study of CD8+CD57+ T cells in acquired aplastic anemia. The template used for profiling TCR beta VDJ and CDR3 was genomic DNA. TCRdb independently ran MiXCR on the reads; one entry per CDR3 protein. Among roughly 250,000 distinct CDR3 sequences, roughly 82% were seen once, and the ten largest hold approximately 40%. The CDR3 loop spans 14 amino acids. Germline CDR1 reads WNHNN; CDR2 reads SYGVQD (reference sequence). Deletions cut 3 bases from V and 6 bases from J, with 13 bases between.

The material sequenced was sorted CD4+, CD8+, or CD8+CD57+ T cells (not recorded which) from PBMCs. This receptor was obtained from a human donor with aplastic anemia. The chain employs TRBV10-1 and TRBJ2-3; D is unresolved. The CDR3 DNA reads as TGCGCCAGCAGTGATCGCCCCTCTCAGGATACGCAGTATTTT. Protein product: CASSDRPSQDTQYF.